The 7 T cell receptor beta chains below all came from one sample that was sequenced in a study of blood T cell repertoires in COVID-19. Some clones are missing from TCRdb's copy, which holds only in-frame ones; the method was immunoSEQ multiplex PCR. This sample has about 430,000 clones, with around nine tenths found just once. The specimen was PBMCs or T cells enriched from blood (not recorded which). The receptors shown here come from a young woman who had been exposed to COVID-19.

The rearrangement joins TRBV5-1 to TRBJ2-5; the match to TRBD2 covers 12 bases. V shed 0 bases, J shed 2 bases, and the junction held 8 bases outside the gene matches. This CDR3 comprises 18 residues. CDR1 is SGHRS, CDR2 YFSETQ, per germline. The CDR3 region has the DNA TGCGCCAGCAGCTTGGCCAATACGCTAGCGGGGGGGCAAGAGACCCAGTACTTC. Protein: CASSLANTLAGGQETQYF.

This clone appeared a single time. The rearrangement uses TRBV6-4 and TRBJ2-2, with a tentative D call TRBD2 (6 bases). CDR1 and CDR2 from the germline V gene are MRHNA and SNTAGT. The CDR3 consists of 14 residues. V was clipped by 7 bases and J by 0 bases, with 9 bases between them. CDR3 sequence (DNA): TGTGCCAGCAAGGAGGGACCGAACACCGGGGAGCTGTTTTTT. It specifies CASKEGPNTGELFF.

The chain couples TRBV7-2 to TRBJ2-7, with D unresolved. V was cut by 2 bases and J by 5 bases, with 4 bases left in between. The CDR3 is made up of 11 amino acids. CDR1 and CDR2 (germline): SGHTA, FQGNSA. The CDR3 protein is CASSLYNEQYF. The CDR3 DNA reads as TGTGCCAGCAGCTTATATAACGAGCAGTACTTC.

This clone was detected once. The genes are TRBV4-3 and TRBJ2-7; 8 nucleotides align to TRBD2. Germline loops: CDR1 LGHNA, CDR2 YSLEER. V was clipped by 0 bases and J by 2 bases; unmatched bases: 3. CDR3 size: 15 residues. Here the CDR3 DNA reads TGCGCCAGCAGCCAAGATAGCGGGACGCCCTACGAGCAGTACTTC. Encoded protein: CASSQDSGTPYEQYF.

This chain uses TRBV28 with TRBJ1-6; D not certain. Germline V lookup: CDR1 MDHEN, CDR2 SYDVKM. The CDR3 has 16 residues. V lost 6 bases to trimming and J lost 5 bases, with 17 bases between them. CDR3 nucleotides: TGTGCCAGCAGCTCACGGGAGGGAGTCAATAATTCACCCCTCCACTTT. Protein sequence: CASSSREGVNNSPLHF.

V gene TRBV6-5 combines with J gene TRBJ2-1; a weak D match, TRBD2 (5 bases). The V end was cut by 2 bases, the J end by 2 bases, with 10 bases between. From germline, CDR1 is MNHEY and CDR2 SVGAGI. The CDR3 is made up of 15 amino acids. The CDR3 bases are TGTGCCAGCAGTTACGCTCACGGGACCTACAATGAGCAGTTCTTC. This translates into CASSYAHGTYNEQFF.

V gene TRBV7-8 combines with J gene TRBJ2-1, with D tentatively TRBD2 (6 bases). The CDR3 is 15 residues long. CDR1 and CDR2 from the germline V gene are SGHVS and FQNEAQ. Between the trimmed V and J ends, which lost 4 bases and 7 bases, there was a span of 17 bases. CDR3 protein: CASSSGPTSGNEQFF. CDR3 nucleotide sequence: TGTGCCAGCAGCTCGGGGCCGACGAGCGGGAATGAGCAGTTCTTC.